The clone carrying this TCR beta chain was counted between two and nine times. Antigen unknown. This sample was taken from a study of blood T cells in healthy people across ages. CDR3 length equals 18 residues. V trimming: 1 base; J trimming: 1 base; junction bases outside the gene matches: 9. The germline V gene encodes CDR1 MNHEY and CDR2 SVGAGI. Broader study findings: With age, beta diversity per million T cells declined roughly linearly, significantly by 35 to 40.

A second PCR, run for roughly 6 to 11 cycles, used a sample-barcoded 5' primer plus a J-beta primer mix. From the 5' RACE reads, TCRdb called clonotypes with MiXCR, one entry per CDR3 protein. The sample includes some 760,000 distinct CDR3 sequences, just under 25% of them seen just once. Per-sample yields of isolated PBMCs were at least 6 million. This same sample was also taken into another study, of T cells of mothers and their children. As that report states: It was related mother-child pairs that showed slightly higher overlap than unrelated pairs, without reaching significance.

The TCR sequence derives from a boy aged 10-17 years in good health. The rearrangement links TRBV6-5 to TRBJ2-3; 9 nucleotides line up with TRBD2. Input material: blood. CDR3 bases: TGTGCCAGCAGTTACTTACGTCAGGCTAGCGGGGGCACAGATACGCAGTATTTT. Translated, it gives CASSYLRQASGGTDTQYF.